The rows below give T cell receptor beta chains drawn from one sample of a study of blood T cell repertoires in COVID-19. TCRdb's copy holds only in-frame clones and misses some; the assay was immunoSEQ multiplex PCR. This table holds under 500,000 clones, roughly 90% found once. The sequenced material came from peripheral blood. These receptors all come from a young woman with acute or convalescent COVID-19. CDR3s include the opening cysteine and the closing phenylalanine or tryptophan. D genes are given only for firm matches. For some rows the clone size is stated as once, few or many, or as a class when expanded; others skip it.

TRBJ2-4 | NA | TRBV7-3 | NA | CASSLTEAGIQYF | TGTGCCAGCAGCTTAACGGAAGCAGGGATTCAGTACTTC
TRBJ2-1 | NA | TRBV7-3 | TRBD1 | CASSEGQNNEQFF | TGTGCCAGCAGCGAGGGACAGAACAATGAGCAGTTCTTC
TRBJ2-5 | many | TRBV6-2/TRBV6-3 | NA | CASSRSPQRGYGTQYF | TGTGCCAGCAGCCGATCCCCCCAAAGGGGTTATGGGACCCAGTACTTC
TRBJ2-2 | once | TRBV6-5 | NA | CASSLEGGLTGELFF | TGTGCCAGCAGTTTGGAGGGGGGGCTTACCGGGGAGCTGTTTTTT
TRBJ1-6 | NA | TRBV28 | NA | CASGSLTDSPLHF | TGTGCCAGCGGGAGTTTGACGGACTCACCCCTCCACTTT
TRBJ2-5 | NA | TRBV7-9 | NA | CASSQQGWETQYF | TGTGCCAGCAGCCAACAGGGTTGGGAGACCCAGTACTTC
TRBJ1-1 | NA | TRBV28 | NA | CASLRGNTEAFF | TGTGCCAGCCTCAGGGGGAACACTGAAGCTTTCTTT
TRBJ1-3 | NA | TRBV30 | NA | CAWSPSSGNTIYF | TGTGCCTGGAGTCCCTCCTCTGGAAACACCATATATTTT
TRBJ1-6 | NA | TRBV7-2 | NA | CASSLEGLVNSPLHF | TGTGCCAGCAGCTTAGAGGGACTCGTTAATTCACCCCTCCACTTT
TRBJ1-4 | NA | TRBV29-1 | TRBD1 | CSVNTGTVNEKLFF | TGCAGCGTAAATACCGGGACAGTTAATGAAAAACTGTTTTTT
TRBJ2-1 | NA | TRBV3-1/TRBV3-2 | TRBD2 | CASSLHGTRESNEQFF | TGTGCCAGCAGCCTCCACGGGACTAGGGAGTCCAATGAGCAGTTCTTC
TRBJ1-2 | NA | TRBV6-5 | TRBD1 | CASSGQGLAGYTF | TGTGCCAGCAGCGGACAGGGCTTGGCGGGCTACACCTTC
TRBJ1-4 | NA | TRBV28 | TRBD1 | CASSSLDRGRYEKLFF | TGTGCCAGCAGTTCCCTCGACAGGGGGCGATATGAAAAACTGTTTTTT
TRBJ2-3 | NA | TRBV11-3 | TRBD1 | CASSPGTGLADTQYF | TGTGCCAGCAGCCCGGGGACAGGGTTGGCAGATACGCAGTATTTT
TRBJ2-5 | NA | TRBV9 | NA | CASSPRERGPEETQYF | TGTGCCAGCAGCCCCCGTGAGAGAGGTCCGGAAGAGACCCAGTACTTC
TRBJ1-1 | NA | TRBV19 | TRBD1 | CASTQQGSNTEAFF | TGTGCCAGTACCCAACAGGGGTCGAACACTGAAGCTTTCTTT
TRBJ1-4 | NA | TRBV4-1 | NA | CASSQDRSKLFF | TGCGCCAGCAGCCAAGACAGGTCAAAACTGTTTTTT
TRBJ2-2 | NA | TRBV27 | NA | CASSLIRGELFF | TGTGCCAGCAGTTTAATCCGCGGGGAGCTGTTTTTT
TRBJ1-5 | NA | TRBV28 | NA | CASSLSTGFGQPQHF | TGTGCCAGCAGTTTAAGTACAGGGTTCGGTCAGCCCCAGCATTTT
TRBJ2-1 | NA | TRBV4-1 | TRBD2 | CASSHDGLAGNNEQFF | TGCGCCAGCAGCCATGACGGACTAGCGGGGAACAATGAGCAGTTCTTC
TRBJ1-5 | NA | TRBV12-3/TRBV12-4 | NA | CASTPGSNQPQHF | TGTGCCAGCACCCCAGGAAGCAATCAGCCCCAGCATTTT
TRBJ1-2 | NA | TRBV9 | TRBD1 | CASSAGTGGGYGYTF | TGTGCCAGCAGCGCAGGGACAGGGGGCGGCTATGGCTACACCTTC
TRBJ2-1 | NA | TRBV11-3 | NA | CASSLRVQGRDNEQFF | TGTGCCAGCAGCTTACGAGTTCAGGGAAGAGACAATGAGCAGTTCTTC
TRBJ1-2 | NA | TRBV25-1 | NA | CASSDPGGYGYTF | TGTGCCAGCAGTGATCCCGGGGGCTATGGCTACACCTTC
TRBJ1-2 | NA | TRBV18 | NA | CASSKGLEYGYTF | TGTGCCAGCTCAAAGGGGCTGGAGTATGGCTACACCTTC
TRBJ1-4 | once | TRBV6-5 | TRBD1 | CASSQGFATNEKLFF | TGTGCCAGCTCACAGGGGTTCGCAACTAATGAAAAACTGTTTTTT
TRBJ2-3 | once | TRBV5-1 | TRBD2 | CASSTGGGSDTQYF | TGCGCCAGCAGCACGGGCGGGGGGTCAGATACGCAGTATTTT
TRBJ2-3 | NA | TRBV7-9 | NA | CASSRITDTQYF | TGTGCCAGCAGCCGTATCACAGATACGCAGTATTTT
TRBJ2-1 | NA | TRBV28 | NA | CASSLPGNNEQFF | TGTGCCAGCAGTTTACCCGGGAACAATGAGCAGTTCTTC
TRBJ1-4 | NA | TRBV11-2 | NA | CASSLIGTNEKLFF | TGTGCCAGCAGTCTAATCGGAACTAATGAAAAACTGTTTTTT
TRBJ2-2 | NA | TRBV28 | NA | CASGRSYTGELFF | TGTGCCAGCGGTCGGAGCTACACCGGGGAGCTGTTTTTT
TRBJ1-2 | NA | TRBV15 | NA | CATSRDRVGYGYTF | TGTGCCACCAGCAGAGACAGGGTCGGATATGGCTACACCTTC
TRBJ1-6 | once | TRBV20-1 | NA | CSASPVGGGITSPLHF | TGCAGTGCTAGTCCTGTCGGGGGGGGCATAACATCACCCCTCCACTTT
TRBJ1-5 | NA | TRBV18 | TRBD1 | CASSPVQAGQGSNQPQHF | TGTGCCAGCTCACCCGTTCAAGCAGGACAGGGCAGTAATCAGCCCCAGCATTTT
TRBJ2-7 | NA | TRBV5-1 | TRBD1 | CASRGTGTSYEQYF | TGCGCCAGCAGAGGGACAGGGACCTCCTACGAGCAGTACTTC
TRBJ2-7 | once | TRBV5-6 | TRBD1 | CASSSGQAVEQYF | TGTGCCAGCAGCTCCGGACAGGCTGTCGAGCAGTACTTC
TRBJ2-7 | NA | TRBV19 | NA | CASRPGAAYEQYF | TGTGCCAGTAGGCCTGGGGCAGCCTACGAGCAGTACTTC
TRBJ2-7 | once | TRBV7-8 | TRBD1 | CASSLVSGGEQYF | TGTGCCAGCAGCTTAGTCTCAGGGGGCGAGCAGTACTTC
TRBJ2-1 | NA | TRBV5-1 | NA | CASSLVPGYDEQFF | TGCGCCAGCAGCTTGGTCCCAGGGTACGATGAGCAGTTCTTC
TRBJ1-3 | NA | TRBV9 | NA | CASSVEMGGNRDTIYF | TGTGCCAGCAGCGTAGAAATGGGAGGTAATAGAGACACCATATATTTT
TRBJ1-2 | NA | TRBV9 | NA | CASSVGGNGYTF | TGTGCCAGCAGCGTAGGAGGGAATGGCTACACCTTC
TRBJ2-1 | NA | TRBV28 | TRBD1 | CASMGQGRDEQFF | TGTGCCAGCATGGGACAGGGGCGGGATGAGCAGTTCTTC
TRBJ1-1 | NA | TRBV25-1 | NA | CASSPGGGLDTEAFF | TGTGCCAGCAGTCCCGGGGGGGGGTTGGACACTGAAGCTTTCTTT
TRBJ2-7 | NA | TRBV5-1 | TRBD1 | CASRGTESSGEQYF | TGCGCCAGCAGGGGGACAGAGTCCTCGGGGGAGCAGTACTTC
TRBJ2-7 | NA | TRBV6-5 | NA | CASSSTPFRYEQYF | TGTGCCAGCAGCTCTACCCCGTTTCGCTACGAGCAGTACTTC
TRBJ2-1 | once | TRBV9 | TRBD2 | CASSVGLAVRNEQFF | TGTGCCAGCAGCGTGGGGCTAGCGGTTAGGAATGAGCAGTTCTTC
TRBJ2-7 | NA | TRBV12-3/TRBV12-4 | NA | CASSLVVLYEQYF | TGTGCCAGCAGTTTAGTAGTACTCTACGAGCAGTACTTC
TRBJ2-2 | NA | TRBV10-3 | TRBD2 | CAIKPQTSVTGELFF | TGTGCCATCAAGCCCCAGACTAGCGTCACCGGGGAGCTGTTTTTT
TRBJ1-1 | NA | TRBV3-1/TRBV3-2 | NA | CASSQEGGGFVAFF | TGTGCCAGCAGCCAAGAGGGAGGGGGGTTCGTGGCTTTCTTT
TRBJ2-1 | NA | TRBV5-4 | TRBD2 | CASSTGLAGTIF | TGTGCCAGCAGCACAGGACTAGCGGGGACGATCTTC
TRBJ2-7 | NA | TRBV6-1 | NA | CASSDVTSSYYEQYF | TGTGCCAGCAGTGACGTAACTAGCTCTTACTACGAGCAGTACTTC
TRBJ2-1 | NA | TRBV4-1 | NA | CASSQGRGGRNEQFF | TGCGCCAGCAGCCAAGGGAGGGGTGGCCGGAATGAGCAGTTCTTC
TRBJ2-3 | NA | TRBV28 | NA | CASTAWEDRTPDTQYF | TGTGCCAGCACCGCTTGGGAGGACCGGACTCCCGATACGCAGTATTTT
TRBJ2-1 | NA | TRBV19 | TRBD1 | CASSIGGQGGYNEQFF | TGTGCCAGTAGTATAGGAGGACAGGGGGGCTACAATGAGCAGTTCTTC
TRBJ2-7 | NA | TRBV5-1 | TRBD1 | CASTRRTGGLYEQYF | TGCGCCAGCACACGCCGGACAGGGGGACTCTACGAGCAGTACTTC